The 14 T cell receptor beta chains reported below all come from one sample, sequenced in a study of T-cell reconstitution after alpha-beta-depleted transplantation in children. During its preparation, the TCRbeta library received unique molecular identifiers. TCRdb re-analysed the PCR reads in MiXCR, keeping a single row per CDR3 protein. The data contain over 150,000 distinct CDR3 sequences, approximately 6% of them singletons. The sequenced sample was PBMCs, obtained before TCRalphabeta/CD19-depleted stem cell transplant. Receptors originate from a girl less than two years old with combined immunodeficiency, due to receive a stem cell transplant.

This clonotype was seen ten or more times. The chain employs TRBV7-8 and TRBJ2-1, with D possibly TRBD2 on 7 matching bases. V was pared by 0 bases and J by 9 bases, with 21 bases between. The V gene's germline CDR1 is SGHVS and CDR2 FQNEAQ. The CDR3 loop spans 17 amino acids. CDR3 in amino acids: CASSLALFGGPNSEQFF. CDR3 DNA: TGTGCCAGCAGCTTAGCGCTATTCGGGGGGCCGAACAGTGAGCAGTTCTTC.

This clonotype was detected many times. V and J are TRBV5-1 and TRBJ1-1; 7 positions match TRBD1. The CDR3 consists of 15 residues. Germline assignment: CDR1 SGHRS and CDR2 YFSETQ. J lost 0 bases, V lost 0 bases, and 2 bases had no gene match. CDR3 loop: CASSLAGQLNTEAFF. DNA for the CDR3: TGCGCCAGCAGCTTGGCGGGACAGTTGAACACTGAAGCTTTCTTT.

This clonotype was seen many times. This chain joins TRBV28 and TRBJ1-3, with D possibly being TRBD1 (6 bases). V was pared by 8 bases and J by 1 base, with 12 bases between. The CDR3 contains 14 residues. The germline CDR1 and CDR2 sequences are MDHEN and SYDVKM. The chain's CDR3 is CASYERGSGNTIYF. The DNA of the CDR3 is TGTGCCAGCTATGAAAGGGGGTCTGGAAACACCATATATTTT.

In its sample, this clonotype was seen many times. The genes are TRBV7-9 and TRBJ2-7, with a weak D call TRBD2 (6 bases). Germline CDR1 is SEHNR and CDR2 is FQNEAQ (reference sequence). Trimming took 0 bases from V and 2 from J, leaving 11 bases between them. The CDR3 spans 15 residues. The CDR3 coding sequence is TGTGCCAGCAGCTTAGCAATAGGGACTCCCTACGAGCAGTACTTC. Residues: CASSLAIGTPYEQYF.

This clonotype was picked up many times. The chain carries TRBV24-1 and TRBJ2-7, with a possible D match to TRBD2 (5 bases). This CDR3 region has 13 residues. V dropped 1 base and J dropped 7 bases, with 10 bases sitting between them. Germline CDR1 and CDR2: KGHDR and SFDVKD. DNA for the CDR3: TGTGCCACCAGTGATTTCCGGACTCAAGAGCAGTACTTC. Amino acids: CATSDFRTQEQYF.

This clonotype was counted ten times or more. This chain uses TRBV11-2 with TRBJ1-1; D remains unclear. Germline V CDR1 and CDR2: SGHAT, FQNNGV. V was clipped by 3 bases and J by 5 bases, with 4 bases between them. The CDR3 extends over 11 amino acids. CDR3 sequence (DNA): TGTGCCAGCAGCTTCGATACTGAAGCTTTCTTT. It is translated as CASSFDTEAFF. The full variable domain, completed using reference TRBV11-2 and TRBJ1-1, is EAGVAQSPRYKIIEKRQSVAFWCNPISGHATLYWYQQILGQGPKLLIQFQNNGVVDDSQLPKDRFSAERLKGVDSTLKIQPAKLEDSAVYLCASSFDTEAFFGQGTRLTVV.

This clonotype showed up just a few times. The CDR3 protein is CSARRPRGVHLKYGYTF. The CDR3 coding sequence is TGCAGTGCTAGGAGACCCAGGGGAGTACATTTAAAATATGGCTACACCTTC. The chain employs TRBV20-1 and TRBJ1-2; possibly TRBD1 for D (6 bases). CDR1 is DFQATT, CDR2 SNEGSKA, per germline (reference sequence). This CDR3 is 17 amino acids long. Trimming took 3 bases from V and 5 from J, leaving 25 bases between them.

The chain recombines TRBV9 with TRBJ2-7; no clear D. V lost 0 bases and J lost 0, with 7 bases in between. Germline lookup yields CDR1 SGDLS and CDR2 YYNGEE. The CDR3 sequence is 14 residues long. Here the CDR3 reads CASSVGPASYEQYF. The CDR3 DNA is TGTGCCAGCAGCGTAGGACCGGCCTCCTACGAGCAGTACTTC.

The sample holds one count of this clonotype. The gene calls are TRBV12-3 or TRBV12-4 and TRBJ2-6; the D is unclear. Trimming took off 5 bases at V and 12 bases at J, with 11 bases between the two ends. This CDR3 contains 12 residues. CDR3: CASSPRPGVLTF. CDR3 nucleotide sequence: TGTGCCAGCAGTCCAAGACCTGGCGTCCTGACTTTC.

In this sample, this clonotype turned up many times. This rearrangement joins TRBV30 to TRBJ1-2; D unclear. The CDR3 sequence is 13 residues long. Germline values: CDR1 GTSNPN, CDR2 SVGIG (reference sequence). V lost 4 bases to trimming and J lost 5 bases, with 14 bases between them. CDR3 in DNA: TGTGCCTGGAATGTCGTCAGGCCTTATGGCTACACCTTC. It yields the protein CAWNVVRPYGYTF.

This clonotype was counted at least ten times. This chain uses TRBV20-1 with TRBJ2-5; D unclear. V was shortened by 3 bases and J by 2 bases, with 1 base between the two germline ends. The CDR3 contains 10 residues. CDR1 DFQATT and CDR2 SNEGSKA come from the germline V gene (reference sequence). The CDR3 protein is CSARQETQYF. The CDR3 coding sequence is TGCAGTGCTAGGCAAGAGACCCAGTACTTC.

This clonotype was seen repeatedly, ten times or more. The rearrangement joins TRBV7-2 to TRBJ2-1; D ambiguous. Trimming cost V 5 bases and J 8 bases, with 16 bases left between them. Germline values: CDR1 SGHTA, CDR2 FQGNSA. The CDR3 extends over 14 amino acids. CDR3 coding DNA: TGTGCCAGCAGCCCAGATCCCATTTGGGATGAGCAGTTCTTC. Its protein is CASSPDPIWDEQFF.

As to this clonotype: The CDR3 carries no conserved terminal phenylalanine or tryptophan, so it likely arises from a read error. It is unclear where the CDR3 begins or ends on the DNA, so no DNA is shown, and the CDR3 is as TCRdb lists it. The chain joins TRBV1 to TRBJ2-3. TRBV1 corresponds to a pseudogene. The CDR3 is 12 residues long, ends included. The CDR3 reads CTSNRVTDMQYY.

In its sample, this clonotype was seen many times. The CDR3 DNA is TGTGCCAGCAGCGATGCGGGGGGGACGGAGACCCAGTACTTC. The encoded protein is CASSDAGGTETQYF. V gene TRBV9 combines with J gene TRBJ2-5; 9 bases agree with TRBD2. The CDR3 consists of 14 residues. The V and J ends lost 3 bases and 5 bases, in that order; junction bases with no gene match: 5. Germline V gives CDR1 SGDLS, CDR2 YYNGEE.